This T cell receptor (beta chain) is drawn from a study of sequential checkpoint blockade in melanoma (dated by TCRdb to between 2018 and 2021). Background on the whole study: Using 1:1 randomization, the trial assigned patients either to first-line nivolumab followed by ipilimumab (arm A) or to ipilimumab followed by nivolumab (arm B). Both trial sequences were followed by maintenance nivolumab. Paper-wide results and their limitations: The model for predicting response that combines TCR metrics with mutation burden needs to be validated in larger, independent patient cohorts.

Notes on this clone: It has no known antigen specificity. The input lacks base qualities; no much larger clone sits a single base away.

The treatment or condition label, read with the paper, signifies: randomized to nivolumab then ipilimumab (arm A) or the reverse (arm B). No trial patient had received prior DNA-damaging chemotherapy. Live CD3+CD8+ cells negative for CD19 and CD56 were sorted from thawed PBMCs on a FACS Aria II flow cytometer. Samples were obtained from patients with melanoma enrolled in CheckMate 064, a randomized, open-label phase II trial of sequential checkpoint blockade. Peripheral blood mononuclear cells were collected by leukapheresis, purified with Ficoll-Paque, and frozen in human serum with roughly 10% DMSO. Immediately after sorting, the purity of sorted blood CD3+CD8+ cells was verified to be >95%, after which DNA was extracted. The immunoSEQ Assay was used to immunosequence TCRbeta CDR3 regions from genomic DNA. Before high-throughput sequencing, genomic DNA was amplified using bias-controlled multiplex PCR. On the study's bioinformatics: To quantify the absolute abundance of each unique TCRbeta CDR3 region, the sequences were collapsed and filtered. Clonality, defined as 1 minus Pielou's evenness, was calculated using productive rearrangements only. A previously published method was used to identify clones with significantly greater frequencies in on-treatment samples than in baseline samples. The table comes from immuneACCESS by way of TCRdb, which keeps in-frame sequences with V and J called. Part of the clones is missing from these tables; in studies checked, under half for an unresolved V gene and the rest for unknown reasons. V and J calls and clone size are as listed in that table; D and trimming were resolved from the DNA. In all, the sample holds about 17,000 clones, and around two thirds of those were seen once. The leading ten clones occupy 12% of the sample.

The CDR3 holds 14 amino acids from the cysteine to the phenylalanine. The kept DNA is CDR3 alone, 42 bases in frame from the first base. Taken from the germline V gene, the CDR1 and CDR2 loops are MDHEN and SYDVKM. V sheds 9 bases and J sheds 8 bases, leaving 22 bases between their ends. The chain is encoded by TRBV28 joined to TRBJ1-2; the D gene is possibly TRBD1, with 5 bases matching. The receptor was isolated from a human donor with melanoma. Sequencing used CD8+ T cells sorted from blood (inferred from file names), obtained from a patient given nivolumab and ipilimumab in sequence. At the DNA level, the sequence is TGTGCCAGGGTGGGGCGGGAAGGTCTAGGGGGCTACACCTTC. The translation is CARVGREGLGGYTF.